The following is a T cell receptor (beta chain) sequence with its context. Its target antigen remains unknown. The sample holds no much larger clone one base away, and base qualities are not on file. The data originate from a study of shared clonotypes between healthy human individuals (dated by TCRdb to 2018 to 2020). Describing the broader study: The cohort included a few men and two women between 18 and 49 years of age. For each donor, CD4 naive and CD4 memory were each given three plates, CD8 naive was given two plates, and CD8 memory was given one plate. The study deeply sequenced blood TCR repertoires of five healthy adults to estimate repertoire size and the extent of clonotype sharing between individuals. To increase sequencing depth and limit assay-specific biases, different laboratories used diverse techniques to prepare libraries and sequence TCR repertoires. Each donor's leukapheresis produced roughly between roughly 0.85 and 9 billion PBMCs. The paper's findings and limits, for the study overall: Sharing across several donors was observed for around 5% of naive CD4, 3.5% of naive CD8, about 2.5% of memory CD4, and about 0.4% of memory CD8 clonotypes. Incomplete sequencing was indicated by rarefaction of sorted-subset datasets, despite the large sequencing depth. Larger estimated clonotype richness was generally found for naive subsets than for memory subsets. Sampling was limited to blood, and TCR repertoires in tissue likely differ from TCR repertoires in blood. Clonotypes shared by all four sorted-subset donors showed higher generation probabilities than non-shared clonotypes. The genetic and exposure-history diversity represented was limited by the small number of donors. Pairwise subsampling led to the expectation that sequencing depth would affect the degree of clonotype sharing among donors.

Using the deep immunoSEQ assay, multiplex PCR amplified TCR CDR3 regions from genomic DNA. Extracted genomic DNA from each cell subset was distributed evenly across all wells of several immunoSEQ 96-well plates, and each plate was treated as a replicate. For sorted subsets, around 0.2 ug genomic DNA, equal to 30,000 or so T cell genomes, was loaded into each replicate PCR. Purified libraries were quantified with a Qubit 3.0 fluorometer, sized on a Bioanalyzer 2100, and re-quantified with the KAPA Library Quantification kit. Every immunoSEQ 96-well plate was sequenced on a dedicated single-read 150-cycle Illumina NextSeq 550 flow cell. For the original study's pipeline: Because the immunoSEQ output held only junctional sequences and lacked quality scores, the filtering could not match the filtering applied to full-length reads. To assign V/J genes and CDR3, sequences were annotated using PyIR, a Python wrapper for IgBLAST v1.9, with IMGT germline references. Reads were filtered out if the reads had weak V/J assignments (E-value above 1e-6), no CDR3, stop codons, out-of-frame junctions, or ambiguous translated residues. V3J clonotypes were defined as sequences sharing an identical inferred V gene, J gene, and CDR3 amino acid sequence. To compute the percentage overlap between repertoires, the number of shared unique clonotypes was divided by the size of the smaller repertoire. Repertoire richness was assessed with RTK rarefaction, the Chao1 estimator, and Recon v2.1 estimates of unobserved clonotypes. For all TCRbeta clonotypes obtained by the gDNA method from a few donors, generation probabilities were computed with OLGA. TCRdb re-hosts the immuneACCESS table, in-frame sequences only. Its copies lack some clones; in the studies checked, an unresolved V gene accounts for under half of them, and the cause for the rest is not known. V and J calls and clone size are given by that table; D and trimming were obtained from the DNA. The sample records 1.5 million to 2.5 million clones, about 94% of which are singletons. In total, the top ten clones hold around 1% of the sample.

Via the germline V gene (reference sequence), CDR1 is LNHNV and CDR2 YYDKDF. The CDR3 numbers 14 residues from cysteine through phenylalanine. CDR3 DNA is the only sequence kept; it has 42 bases, read in frame from the first base. Trimming removed 5 bases from V and 4 bases from J, leaving 14 bases between the germline ends. CD8 naive samples were CD45RO-negative cells positively selected for CCR7, giving a CD45RA+CCR7+ population that excluded TemRA cells. Donors were healthy HIV-negative adults with no recently reported acute infections or vaccinations. Every donor was a Caucasian adult living in Nashville, Tennessee, USA. Blood was obtained by leukapheresis, after which PBMCs were separated by Ficoll-Histopaque density gradient centrifugation and cryopreserved in liquid nitrogen vapor phase. Purity and quantity of every magnetically sorted T cell population were checked by analytical flow cytometry. Each sorted fraction had its genomic DNA isolated and then quantified by UV absorbance on a Nanodrop 2000c.

The receptor's source is a young man in good health. The sample taken for sequencing was naive CD8+ T cells sorted from blood. Per the publication, the cell subset or site label means: CD45RA+CCR7+. Recombination connected TRBV15 to TRBJ1-1, with TRBD1 as a weak D call on 5 bases. The DNA sequence is TGTGCCACCAGCGATTTAGGGGACGGCACTGAAGCTTTCTTT. This sequence encodes CATSDLGDGTEAFF.